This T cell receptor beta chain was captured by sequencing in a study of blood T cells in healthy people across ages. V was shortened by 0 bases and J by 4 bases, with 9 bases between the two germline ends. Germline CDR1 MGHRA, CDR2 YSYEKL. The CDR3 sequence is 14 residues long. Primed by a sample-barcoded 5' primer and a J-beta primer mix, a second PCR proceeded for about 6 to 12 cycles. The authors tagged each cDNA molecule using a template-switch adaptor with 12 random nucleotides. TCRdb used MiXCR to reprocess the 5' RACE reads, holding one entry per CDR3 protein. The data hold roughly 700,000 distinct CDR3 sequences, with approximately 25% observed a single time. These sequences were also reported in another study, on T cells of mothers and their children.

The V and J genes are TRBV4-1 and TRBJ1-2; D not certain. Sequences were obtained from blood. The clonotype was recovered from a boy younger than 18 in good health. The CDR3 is CASSQDLEGYGYTF. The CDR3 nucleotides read TGCGCCAGCAGCCAAGATTTAGAGGGCTATGGCTACACCTTC.